Described below is a single T cell receptor (beta chain) sequence and its context. This table comes from immunoSEQ multiplex PCR, and its TCRdb copy is limited to in-frame clones, with some not included. Of around 260,000 clones listed, around 86% are singletons. This record belongs to a study of blood T cell repertoires in COVID-19. CDR3 length: 14 amino acids. In germline, CDR1 is SGDLS, CDR2 YYNGEE. Germline trimming cut 2 bases from V and 5 bases from J; bases unmatched to any gene: 3. The receptor was isolated from a woman in her twenties or thirties with active or convalescent COVID-19. The sequenced sample was peripheral blood. The chain carries TRBV9 and TRBJ2-2, with TRBD1 matching 7 bases. The DNA for the CDR3 is TGTGCCAGCAGCGTGAGACAGGGAACCGGGGAGCTGTTTTTT. Translated, it gives CASSVRQGTGELFF.